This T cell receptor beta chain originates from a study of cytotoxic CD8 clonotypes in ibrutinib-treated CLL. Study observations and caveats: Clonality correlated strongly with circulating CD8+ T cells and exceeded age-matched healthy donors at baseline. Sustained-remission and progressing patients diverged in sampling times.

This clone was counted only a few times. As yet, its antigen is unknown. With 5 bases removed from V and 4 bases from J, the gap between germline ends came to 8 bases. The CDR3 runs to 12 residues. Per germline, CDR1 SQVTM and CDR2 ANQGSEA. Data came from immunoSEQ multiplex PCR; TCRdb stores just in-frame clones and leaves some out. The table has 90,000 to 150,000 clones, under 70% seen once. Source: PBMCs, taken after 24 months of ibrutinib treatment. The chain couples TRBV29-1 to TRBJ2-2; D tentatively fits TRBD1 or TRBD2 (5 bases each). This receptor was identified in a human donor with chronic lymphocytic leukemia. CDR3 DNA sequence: TGCAGCGTTCCCGGGGCCACCGGGGAGCTGTTTTTT. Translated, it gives CSVPGATGELFF.